The 14 T cell receptor beta chains in this list originate from one sample, sequenced in a study of tumor and adjacent non-tumor tissue in lung cancer. This sample's RNA came from whole unsorted tissue. Three rounds of nested PCR, following a modified ARM-PCR protocol, produced the TCRbeta library. One entry per CDR3 protein results from TCRdb running MiXCR on the multiplex PCR reads. The data show about 85,000 distinct CDR3 sequences, about 61% seen once. The sample consisted of lung tumor tissue. These receptors came from a man between 65 and 85 years old with non-small cell lung cancer.

This clonotype appeared a few times. A much larger clone differs from this one at a single base, so this may be a read error. The chain links TRBV13 to TRBJ2-3; 9 nucleotides align to TRBD1. Trimming at V came to 5 bases and at J to 13 bases, leaving 7 bases not matched to a gene. The CDR3 covers 12 residues. Looked up from germline, CDR1 is PRHDT and CDR2 is FYEKMQ (reference sequence). This chain's CDR3 is CASSVSDRGKYF. The DNA of the CDR3 is TGTGCCAGCAGCGTAAGCGACAGGGGGAAGTATTTT.

Comment on this clonotype: A much larger clone differs from this one at a single base, so this may be a read error. The rearrangement uses TRBV28 and TRBJ2-7, with D tentatively TRBD1 (5 bases). The CDR3 is made up of 12 amino acids. Germline CDR1 MDHEN, CDR2 SYDVKM. Trimming removed 8 bases from V and 2 bases from J, with 10 bases in between. The CDR3 reads CASGLGPYEQYF. The CDR3 DNA reads TGTGCCAGCGGTCTGGGGCCCTACGAGCAGTACTTC.

As concerns this clonotype: At one end, the junction sequence differs from germline, possibly due to a read error. V is TRBV11-2 and J is TRBJ2-2; D assignment may be TRBD1 or TRBD2 (5 bases each). This CDR3 comprises 14 residues. CDR1 SGHAT and CDR2 FQNNGV come from the germline V gene. The CDR3 sequence is CASSPLGPRVEPFF. The CDR3 bases are TGTGCGAGCAGCCCACTGGGACCACGCGTGGAGCCGTTTTTT. The whole variable domain, remainder taken from reference TRBV11-2 and TRBJ2-2, is EAGVAQSPRYKIIEKRQSVAFWCNPISGHATLYWYQQILGQGPKLLIQFQNNGVVDDSQLPKDRFSAERLKGVDSTLKIQPAKLEDSAVYLCASSPLGPRVEPFFGEGSRLTVL.

This clonotype appeared many times. V usage is TRBV12-3 or TRBV12-4 and J usage is TRBJ1-5, with D possibly TRBD1 on 6 matching bases. CDR3 length equals 14 residues. V was clipped by 4 bases and J by 5 bases, with 12 bases between them. CDR3 DNA: TGTGCCAGCAGTTCAAGGGACAAACATCAGCCCCAGCATTTT. Its protein is CASSSRDKHQPQHF.

The V and J genes are TRBV5-1 and TRBJ2-7; D call uncertain. Germline loops: CDR1 SGHRS, CDR2 YFSETQ. The ends were cut back, 7 bases at V and 2 bases at J, with 13 bases in the middle. The CDR3 totals 13 residues. The CDR3 nucleotides read TGCGCCAGCGGTTTGGTCGCGGCCTACGAGCAGTACTTC. Protein: CASGLVAAYEQYF.

This clonotype was detected many times. The chain links TRBV4-1 to TRBJ2-5; D unclear. V was shortened by 0 bases and J by 5 bases, with 4 bases between the two germline ends. Germline V gives CDR1 MGHRA, CDR2 YSYEKL. The CDR3 covers 12 residues. The CDR3 coding sequence is TGCGCCAGCAGCCAAGACCGGGAGACCCAGTACTTC. As protein: CASSQDRETQYF.

With regard to this clonotype: One end of the junction is discordant with germline, which a read error may explain. This rearrangement joins TRBV6-1 to TRBJ2-4; the match to TRBD2 covers 11 bases. The germline V gene has CDR1 MNHNS and CDR2 SASEGT. This CDR3 is 19 amino acids long. In DNA form, the CDR3 reads TGTGCCAGCAGTGGACGGAGTAGCGGGGGGGACCTAGCCAAAAACATCCAGTACTTC. It encodes CASSGRSSGGDLAKNIQYF.

Comment on this clonotype: Germline and junction disagree at one end, which may indicate a read error. The chain joins TRBV28 to TRBJ1-5; D is ambiguous. Per the germline V gene, CDR1 is MDHEN and CDR2 is SYDVKM. The CDR3 sequence is 13 residues long. The CDR3 bases are TGTACCAGCGGTTTCGATGGGAATCAGCCCCAACATTTT. It specifies CTSGFDGNQPQHF.

With regard to this clonotype: A read error may be the cause here, since a much bigger clone is one base away. The rearrangement uses TRBV4-1 and TRBJ2-1; D is possibly TRBD1 (6 bases). This CDR3 region has 16 residues. Trimming shortened V by 8 bases and J by 6 bases, and 23 bases separated the two germline ends. CDR1 and CDR2 (germline): MGHRA, YSYEKL. Here the CDR3 reads CASRSSSGVPPNEQFF. As DNA, the CDR3 is TGCGCCAGCCGATCTTCTTCAGGGGTCCCACCCAATGAGCAGTTCTTC.

In the case of this clonotype: The junction and the germline gene differ at one end; a read error may be behind it. The chain has TRBV12-5 and TRBJ2-1; D is unresolved. The CDR3 covers 14 residues. Germline CDR1 LGHNT, CDR2 FRNRAP. The CDR3 DNA is TGTGCTAGTGGGGCAAGGTTTTCCTACAATGAGCAATTCTTC. As protein: CASGARFSYNEQFF.

This clonotype came up a few times. V gene TRBV6-2 or TRBV6-3 combines with J gene TRBJ2-5, with a weak D call TRBD2 (6 bases). The CDR3 is 17 residues long. V lost 4 bases to trimming and J lost 4 bases, with 22 bases between them. Looked up from germline, CDR1 is MNHEY and CDR2 is SVGEGT. CDR3 amino acids: CASSCSGRGAGRETQYF. CDR3 in DNA: TGTGCCAGCAGTTGCTCTGGGAGAGGGGCGGGAAGAGAGACCCAGTACTTC.

Concerning this clonotype: This may be a read error: a much more frequent sequence differs by one nucleotide. The chain couples TRBV5-4 to TRBJ2-5, with 7 bases fitting TRBD1. Germline trimming cut 6 bases from V and 5 bases from J; bases unmatched to any gene: 13. The CDR3 is 15 residues long. Germline V gene lookup returns CDR1 SGHNT and CDR2 YYREEE (reference sequence). The CDR3 DNA reads as TGTGCCAGCAAATCCGGGACAGCCTTACCCGAGACCCAGTACTTC. As protein: CASKSGTALPETQYF.

In this sample, this clonotype turned up a few times. With a much larger clone just one base away, this may be a read error. J is TRBJ2-7 and V is TRBV6-1; 7 nucleotides match TRBD2. The CDR3 is made up of 13 amino acids. Germline CDR1 reads MNHNS; CDR2 reads SASEGT. The CDR3 spells CASSLTAGYTVDF. CDR3 bases: TGTGCCAGCAGTTTAACAGCGGGGTATACAGTGGACTTC.

V and J are TRBV12-3 or TRBV12-4 and TRBJ2-2; D possibly matches TRBD1 or TRBD2 (5 bases each). The CDR3 extends over 14 amino acids. The CDR3 spells CARSIKGTAGELFF. CDR3 DNA sequence: TGTGCGAGGAGCATAAAGGGGACGGCCGGGGAGCTGTTTTTT.